These 9 T cell receptor beta chains originate from one sample sequenced in a study of cytomegalovirus exposure and HLA in healthy donors. The primer mix had 60 Vbeta and 13 Jbeta primers. Method: immunoSEQ multiplex PCR; TCRdb's copy keeps in-frame clones and lacks some. In the table there are 110,000 to 150,000 clones, 84% of which are singletons. Source material: PBMCs. All receptors derive from a boy aged 2 to 10 in good health and CMV-seronegative.

The rearrangement links TRBV7-6 to TRBJ2-3; no firm D call. The CDR3 spans 10 residues. The ends were cut back, 8 bases at V and 5 bases at J, with 5 bases in the middle. CDR1 and CDR2 from the germline V gene are SGHVS and FNYEAQ. Here the CDR3 DNA reads TGTGCCAGCTCCGGAGATACGCAGTATTTT. Translating it yields CASSGDTQYF. The entire variable domain, with the rest obtained from reference TRBV7-6 and TRBJ2-3, is as follows: GAGVSQSPRYKVTKRGQDVALRCDPISGHVSLYWYRQALGQGPEFLTYFNYEAQQDKSGLPNDRFSAERPEGSISTLTIQRTEQRDSAMYRCASSGDTQYFGPGTRLTVL.

CDR3 sequence: CASTRRVNTEAFF. CDR3 bases: TGTGCCAGCACCAGACGGGTGAACACTGAAGCTTTCTTT. The gene calls are TRBV6-5 and TRBJ1-1; D unclear. The CDR3 sequence is 13 residues long. Germline V gene data show CDR1 as MNHEY and CDR2 as SVGAGI. V was clipped by 7 bases and J by 0 bases, with 9 bases between them.

The chain carries TRBV9 and TRBJ2-1; 10 nucleotides line up with TRBD2. CDR1 SGDLS and CDR2 YYNGEE come from the germline V gene. This CDR3 is 15 amino acids long. The V and J ends lost 0 bases and 6 bases, in that order; junction bases with no gene match: 3. CDR3 loop: CASSVARTSGNEQFF. CDR3 nucleotides: TGTGCCAGCAGCGTAGCTAGGACTAGCGGCAATGAGCAGTTCTTC.

As concerns this clone: At one boundary the junction diverges from the germline segment, which might be a read error. CDR3 sequence (DNA): TGTTCCAGCAGCTTCCCAACAGGAGATATCTCTGGGGCCAACGTCCTGACTTTC. This translates into CSSSFPTGDISGANVLTF. The V gene is TRBV7-9, the J gene TRBJ2-6; D perhaps matches TRBD1 (5 bases). Germline V gene lookup returns CDR1 SEHNR and CDR2 FQNEAQ (reference sequence). CDR3 length: 18 amino acids.

To note about this clone: One end of the junction is discordant with germline, which a read error may explain. The rearrangement joins TRBV7-9 to TRBJ2-6, with TRBD1 as a possible D gene (6 bases). CDR1 SEHNR and CDR2 FQNEAQ come from the germline V gene (reference sequence). CDR3 size: 16 residues. CDR3 residues: CSSSSFTGIGANVLTF. As DNA, the CDR3 is TGTTCCAGCAGCTCTTTCACAGGGATTGGGGCCAACGTCCTGACTTTC.

Only one count was recorded for this clone. This chain connects TRBV29-1 to TRBJ2-1; tentative D call: TRBD2 (6 bases). Trimming took 7 bases from V and 7 from J, leaving 14 bases between them. Germline V gives CDR1 SQVTM, CDR2 ANQGSEA. The CDR3 loop spans 12 amino acids. In nucleotides, the CDR3 is TGCAGCGGGAGACATGGAGGGAATGAGCAGTTCTTC. Its protein product is CSGRHGGNEQFF.

The V call is TRBV6-1, the J call TRBJ2-4; 8 nucleotides agree with TRBD1. From germline, CDR1 is MNHNS and CDR2 SASEGT. With 3 bases clipped from V and 13 bases from J, the junction kept 8 bases outside the gene matches. The CDR3 is 13 amino acids. The CDR3 bases are TGTGCCAGCAGTGAGACGGACAGGGCCAGCCAGTACTTC. This translates into CASSETDRASQYF.

This clone appeared a single time. The chain couples TRBV2 to TRBJ1-1, with D perhaps TRBD1 (5 bases). The germline gives CDR1 SNHLY, CDR2 FYNNEI. Deletions cut 5 bases from V and 6 bases from J, with 13 bases between. The length of the CDR3 is 13 residues. The CDR3 spells CASSRWTQPEAFF. The CDR3 coding sequence is TGTGCCAGCAGTCGATGGACACAGCCTGAAGCTTTCTTT.

The J gene is TRBJ2-3, the V gene TRBV28, with 9 bases matching TRBD2. V lost 3 bases, J lost 3 bases, and 13 bases stayed unmatched. Per the germline V gene, CDR1 is MDHEN and CDR2 is SYDVKM. CDR3 length equals 18 residues. The CDR3 DNA reads as TGTGCCAGCAGTTTTTTCAGGCATAGCGGGAGAGGGACAGATACGCAGTATTTT. Its translation: CASSFFRHSGRGTDTQYF.